This T cell receptor beta chain was recovered during a study of shared clonotypes between healthy human individuals. Looking at the study overall: A donor's plate count was three for CD4 naive and three for CD4 memory; CD8 naive had two and CD8 memory one.

Approximately 30,000 T cell genomes (approximately 190 ng DNA) went into each sorted-subset replicate. Sequenced by immunoSEQ multiplex PCR; TCRdb stores in-frame clones only, minus some. The sample carries about 2.3 million clones, approximately 93% recorded once. The V end lost 3 bases, the J end lost 8 bases, and 16 bases lay between the germline ends. CDR1 is SNHLY, CDR2 FYNNEI, per germline. The CDR3 has 15 amino acids. The receptor's source is a man between 18 and 29 years old in good health. Some clones in this sample may be carry-over from other donors' samples. J is TRBJ1-4 and V is TRBV2, with D maybe TRBD1 (5 bases). Sequenced: naive CD4+ T cells from PBMCs. Subset noted: CD45RA+ positively selected. The CDR3 region has the DNA TGTGCCAGCAGTGAGTTAGCGGGGCTTGGAGAAAAACTGTTTTTT. Translation gives CASSELAGLGEKLFF.